The 8 T cell receptor beta chains below all came from one sample that was sequenced in a study of molecular identifiers for immune sequencing clone quantification. TCRdb re-called the PCR reads with MiXCR, one entry per CDR3 protein. The sample has around 7,700 distinct CDR3 sequences, roughly 33% seen once. Sequenced material: naive CD8+ T cells from blood, with Jurkat cell RNA spiked in. Subset indicated: FACS-sorted CD8+CD4-CCR7+CD45RA+ naive T cells. Source of these receptors: a human donor in good health. Some libraries in this study had Jurkat cell RNA spiked in.

To note about this clonotype: One base away lies a much larger clone, so this may be a sequencing read error. The rearrangement joins TRBV20-1 to TRBJ2-7, with 8 positions matching TRBD2. The CDR3 runs to 12 residues. Germline V gene sequence: CDR1 DFQATT, CDR2 SNEGSKA (reference sequence). The V and J ends lost 5 bases and 4 bases, in that order; junction bases with no gene match: 4. The CDR3 DNA sequence: TGCAGTGCTGGTTCTAGCGGGTACGAGCAGTACTTC. Residues: CSAGSSGYEQYF.

The rearrangement uses TRBV6-6 and TRBJ1-5, with a possible D match to TRBD1 (5 bases). Germline V gene sequence: CDR1 MNHNY, CDR2 SVGAGI (reference sequence). Trimming stripped 0 bases from V and 0 bases from J, with 12 bases between. CDR3 length: 17 residues. In nucleotides, the CDR3 is TGTGCCAGCAGTTACTCCCGGGGCGGCTATAGCAATCAGCCCCAGCATTTT. This codes for CASSYSRGGYSNQPQHF.

V and J are TRBV7-9 and TRBJ2-7; 7 nucleotides align to TRBD1. The V gene's germline CDR1 is SEHNR and CDR2 FQNEAQ (reference sequence). The CDR3 length is 13 residues. V lost 5 bases to trimming and J lost 1 base; unmatched junction nucleotides: 2. The DNA of the CDR3 is TGTGCCAGCAGCGTGGGACAGTCCTACGAGCAGTACTTC. Its translation: CASSVGQSYEQYF.

The rearrangement links TRBV15 to TRBJ1-1; the match to TRBD1 covers 9 bases. CDR3 length equals 14 residues. V lost 3 bases to trimming and J lost 4 bases; unmatched junction nucleotides: 3. Germline values: CDR1 LNHNV, CDR2 YYDKDF (reference sequence). The DNA for the CDR3 is TGTGCCACCAGCAGTCCGGACAGGGGCACTGAAGCTTTCTTT. Translating gives CATSSPDRGTEAFF. Full variable domain (outside the CDR3, taken from reference TRBV15 and TRBJ1-1): DAMVIQNPRYQVTQFGKPVTLSCSQTLNHNVMYWYQQKSSQAPKLLFHYYDKDFNNEADTPDNFQSRRPNTSFCFLDIRSPGLGDTAMYLCATSSPDRGTEAFFGQGTRLTVV.

This clonotype was picked up a small number of times. CDR3 region: CASRSSRRGREGYNEQFF. The DNA for the CDR3 is TGTGCCAGCAGAAGTAGCCGAAGGGGGCGGGAGGGCTACAATGAGCAGTTCTTC. The V and J genes are TRBV27 and TRBJ2-1; TRBD2 agrees at 9 bases. Trimming took 6 bases from V and 3 from J; bases not matched to a gene: 15. CDR3 length: 18 residues. The germline CDR1 and CDR2 sequences are MNHEY and SMNVEV (reference sequence).

The chain uses TRBV7-7 and TRBJ2-1, with D maybe TRBD2 (6 bases). Germline CDR1 reads SSHAT; CDR2 reads FNYEAQ (reference sequence). Deletions cut 1 base from V and 8 bases from J, with 18 bases between. The CDR3 runs to 16 residues. The CDR3 DNA follows: TGTGCCAGCAGCTTAGAGGTAGCGGCCCTTCCCGATGAGCAGTTCTTC. This sequence encodes CASSLEVAALPDEQFF.

This clonotype appeared a few times. The V call is TRBV4-3, the J call TRBJ2-7; D is possibly TRBD2 (6 bases). In germline, CDR1 is LGHNA, CDR2 YSLEER. CDR3 size: 13 residues. Deletions cut 4 bases from V and 6 bases from J, with 13 bases between. CDR3 amino acids: CASSPFGGSEQYF. The CDR3 region has the DNA TGCGCCAGCAGCCCCTTCGGGGGAAGCGAGCAGTACTTC.

The chain combines TRBV6-4 with TRBJ2-4; 7 bases match TRBD1. The CDR3 has 15 residues. Germline values: CDR1 MRHNA, CDR2 SNTAGT. The V gene end was trimmed by 7 bases and the J gene end by 9 bases; junction bases not matched to a gene: 15. The DNA of the CDR3 is TGTGCCAGCATTGCGGACAGGCTCATCGTAATCATTCAGTACTTC. This codes for CASIADRLIVIIQYF.